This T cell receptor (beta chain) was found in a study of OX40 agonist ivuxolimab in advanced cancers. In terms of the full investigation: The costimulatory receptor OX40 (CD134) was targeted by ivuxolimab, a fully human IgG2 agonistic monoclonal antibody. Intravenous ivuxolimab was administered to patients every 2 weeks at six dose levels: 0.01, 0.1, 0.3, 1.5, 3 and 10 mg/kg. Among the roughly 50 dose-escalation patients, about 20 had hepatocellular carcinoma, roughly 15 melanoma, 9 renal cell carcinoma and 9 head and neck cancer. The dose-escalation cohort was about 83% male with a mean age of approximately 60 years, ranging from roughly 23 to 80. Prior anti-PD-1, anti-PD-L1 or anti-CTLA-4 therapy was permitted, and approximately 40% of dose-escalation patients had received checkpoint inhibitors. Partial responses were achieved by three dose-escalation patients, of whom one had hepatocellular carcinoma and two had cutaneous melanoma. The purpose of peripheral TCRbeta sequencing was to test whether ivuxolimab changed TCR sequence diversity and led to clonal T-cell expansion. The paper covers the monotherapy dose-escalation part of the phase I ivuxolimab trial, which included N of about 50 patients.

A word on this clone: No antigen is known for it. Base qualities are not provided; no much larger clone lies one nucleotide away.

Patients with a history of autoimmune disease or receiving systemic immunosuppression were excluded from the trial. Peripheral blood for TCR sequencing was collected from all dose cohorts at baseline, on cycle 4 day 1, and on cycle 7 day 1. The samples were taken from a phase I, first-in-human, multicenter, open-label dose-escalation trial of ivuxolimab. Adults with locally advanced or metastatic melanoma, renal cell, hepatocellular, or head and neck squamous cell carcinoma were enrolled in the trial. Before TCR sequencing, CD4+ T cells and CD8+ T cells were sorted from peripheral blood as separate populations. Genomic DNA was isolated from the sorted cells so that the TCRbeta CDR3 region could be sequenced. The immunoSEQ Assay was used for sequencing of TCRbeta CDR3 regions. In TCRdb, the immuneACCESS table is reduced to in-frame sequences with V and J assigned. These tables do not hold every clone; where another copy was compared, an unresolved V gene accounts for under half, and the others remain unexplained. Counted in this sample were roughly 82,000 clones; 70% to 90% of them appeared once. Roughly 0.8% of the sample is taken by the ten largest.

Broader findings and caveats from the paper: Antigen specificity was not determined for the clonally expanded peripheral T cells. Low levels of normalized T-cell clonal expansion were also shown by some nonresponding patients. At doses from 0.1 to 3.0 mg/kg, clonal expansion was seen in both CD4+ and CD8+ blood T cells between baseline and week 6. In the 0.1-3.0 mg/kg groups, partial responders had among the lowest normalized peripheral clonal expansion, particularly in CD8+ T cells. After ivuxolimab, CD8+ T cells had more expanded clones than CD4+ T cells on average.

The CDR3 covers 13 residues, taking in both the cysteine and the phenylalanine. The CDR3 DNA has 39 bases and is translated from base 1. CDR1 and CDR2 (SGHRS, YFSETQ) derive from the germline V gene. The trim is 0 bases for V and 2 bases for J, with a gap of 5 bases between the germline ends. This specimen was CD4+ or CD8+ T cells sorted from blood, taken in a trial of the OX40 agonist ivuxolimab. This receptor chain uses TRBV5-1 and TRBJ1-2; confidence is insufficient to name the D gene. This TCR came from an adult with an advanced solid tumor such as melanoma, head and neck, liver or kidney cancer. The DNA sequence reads TGCGCCAGCAGCTTGGCGGGGAACTATGGCTACACCTTC. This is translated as CASSLAGNYGYTF.